These 20 T cell receptor beta chains came from one sample sequenced in a study of T cells after posttransplantation cyclophosphamide. TCRdb keeps only in-frame clones here, not all; method: immunoSEQ multiplex PCR. The sample includes 40,000 to 60,000 clones, none of them occurring once. The sequenced sample was PBMCs. The receptors stem from a man in his forties in good health, CMV-negative, and a related stem cell transplant donor.

This clone was seen repeatedly, ten times or more. J is TRBJ1-1 and V is TRBV2, with D maybe TRBD1 (5 bases). The CDR3 covers 14 residues. Germline V gene sequence: CDR1 SNHLY, CDR2 FYNNEI. The V end lost 5 bases, the J end lost 1 base, and 11 bases lay between the germline ends. CDR3 protein: CASSPHGGNTEAFF. DNA of the CDR3: TGTGCCAGCAGTCCCCACGGGGGGAACACTGAAGCTTTCTTT. Complete variable domain (other parts from reference TRBV2 and TRBJ1-1): EPEVTQTPSHQVTQMGQEVILRCVPISNHLYFYWYRQILGQKVEFLVSFYNNEISEKSEIFDDQFSVERPDGSNFTLKIRSTKLEDSAMYFCASSPHGGNTEAFFGQGTRLTVV.

The table lists this clone with many counts. The rearrangement links TRBV5-1 to TRBJ2-1; tentative D call: TRBD2 (6 bases). Germline CDR1 reads SGHRS; CDR2 reads YFSETQ. Trimming removed 4 bases from V and 0 bases from J, with 17 bases in between. CDR3 length equals 17 residues. CDR3 residues: CASSTGSGDPSYNEQFF. CDR3 in DNA: TGCGCCAGCAGCACGGGTAGCGGAGACCCCTCCTACAATGAGCAGTTCTTC.

There are many counts of this clone. V gene TRBV7-2 combines with J gene TRBJ2-5; 7 bases match TRBD1. V gave up 1 base and J gave up 5 bases; unmatched junction bases: 7. CDR1 and CDR2 from the germline V gene are SGHTA and FQGNSA. The CDR3 has 15 residues. The chain's CDR3 is CASSLGQGLGETQYF. Here the CDR3 DNA reads TGTGCCAGCAGCTTAGGACAGGGCCTAGGGGAGACCCAGTACTTC.

Ten or more counts support this clone. The chain combines TRBV7-9 with TRBJ1-2; D uncertain. V dropped 2 bases and J dropped 4 bases, with 5 bases sitting between them. The CDR3 consists of 12 residues. Germline-derived CDR1 and CDR2 are SEHNR and FQNEAQ (reference sequence). Here the CDR3 reads CASSLRVYGYTF. The CDR3 nucleotides are TGTGCCAGCAGCTTACGAGTCTATGGCTACACCTTC.

This clone was recorded many times. The gene calls are TRBV2 and TRBJ1-1, with D possibly TRBD1 on 5 matching bases. Between the trimmed V and J ends, which lost 3 bases and 6 bases, there was a span of 11 bases. Germline values: CDR1 SNHLY, CDR2 FYNNEI. The CDR3 is 13 residues long. CDR3 in amino acids: CASSEAGWAEAFF. CDR3 bases: TGTGCCAGCAGTGAGGCAGGGTGGGCTGAAGCTTTCTTT.

This clone was observed many times. The rearrangement joins TRBV27 to TRBJ2-1; 10 bases agree with TRBD2. The CDR3 has 19 amino acids. Germline CDR1 reads MNHEY; CDR2 reads SMNVEV (reference sequence). The ends lost 0 bases at V and 3 bases at J; junction bases unmatched: 11. CDR3 nucleotide sequence: TGTGCCAGCAGTTTATCCGCCCCCTTAGCGGGAGGTGTCTACAATGAGCAGTTCTTC. Protein: CASSLSAPLAGGVYNEQFF.

This clone was seen ten or more times. The chain couples TRBV6-1 to TRBJ2-7; tentatively, D is TRBD1 (6 bases). Germline V CDR1 and CDR2: MNHNS, SASEGT. The V and J ends lost 10 bases and 5 bases respectively, with 24 bases between them. The CDR3 totals 15 residues. The CDR3 DNA is TGTGCCACGGGGAAGACAGGATTTGGTTCCCACGAGCAGTACTTC. This gives the protein CATGKTGFGSHEQYF.

This clone was found many times. J is TRBJ2-1 and V is TRBV6-6; D might be TRBD2 (5 bases). The CDR3 contains 12 residues. Deletions cut 6 bases from V and 9 bases from J, with 12 bases between. The germline V gene encodes CDR1 MNHNY and CDR2 SVGAGI (reference sequence). In DNA, the CDR3 is TGTGCCAGCAGCGGCCGACTAATTGAGCAGTTCTTC. It translates to CASSGRLIEQFF.

This clone was detected ten times or more. The chain carries TRBV5-1 and TRBJ2-7, with 10 bases identical to TRBD2. In germline, CDR1 is SGHRS, CDR2 YFSETQ. The V and J ends lost 2 bases and 5 bases, in that order; junction bases with no gene match: 4. The CDR3 length is 14 residues. CDR3 protein: CASSFRLAGDEQYF. The CDR3, as DNA: TGCGCCAGCAGCTTCCGGCTAGCGGGAGACGAGCAGTACTTC.

At least ten counts were recorded for this clone. The rearrangement links TRBV20-1 to TRBJ2-1; D might be TRBD2 (5 bases). Germline values: CDR1 DFQATT, CDR2 SNEGSKA (reference sequence). With 2 bases removed from V and 7 bases from J, the gap between germline ends came to 6 bases. This CDR3 has 11 amino acids. This CDR3 reads CSARLANEQFF. The DNA for the CDR3 is TGCAGTGCTAGACTAGCTAATGAGCAGTTCTTC.

This clone was recorded at least ten times. This chain uses TRBV20-1 with TRBJ2-5; D gene ambiguous. The CDR3 is 9 amino acids. The germline gives CDR1 DFQATT, CDR2 SNEGSKA (reference sequence). The V end was cut by 6 bases, the J end by 6 bases, with 5 bases between. In DNA, the CDR3 is TGCAGTGCATCCAAGACCCAGTACTTC. Amino acid sequence: CSASKTQYF.

The sample holds many counts of this clone. This sequence joins TRBV9 and TRBJ2-2; D is ambiguous. Germline V CDR1 and CDR2: SGDLS, YYNGEE. Deletions cut 3 bases from V and 7 bases from J, with 16 bases between. The CDR3 contains 15 residues. The CDR3 here is CASSAFLTSGGELFF. The CDR3 nucleotides are TGTGCCAGCAGCGCCTTTCTGACCTCAGGCGGGGAGCTGTTTTTT.

This clone was found many times. V gene TRBV5-1 combines with J gene TRBJ2-1, with 8 bases identical to TRBD2. The CDR3 covers 16 residues. The V and J ends lost 4 bases and 7 bases, in that order; junction bases with no gene match: 13. Germline assignment: CDR1 SGHRS and CDR2 YFSETQ. The CDR3 is CASSPRVAGGSNEQFF. CDR3 nucleotides: TGCGCCAGCAGCCCGCGTGTGGCGGGAGGATCGAATGAGCAGTTCTTC.

This clone appeared many times. The chain uses TRBV18 and TRBJ1-2, with 8 bases fitting TRBD1. Germline V gene sequence: CDR1 KGHSH, CDR2 LQKENI. The CDR3 is 14 residues long. V was clipped by 3 bases and J by 8 bases; unmatched bases: 8. The CDR3 DNA sequence: TGTGCCAGCTCACCGGTGGACAGGGCAGGCGGCTACACCTTC. Protein: CASSPVDRAGGYTF.

This clone was seen repeatedly, ten times or more. The J gene is TRBJ2-7, the V gene TRBV27; no firm D call. V was pared by 3 bases and J by 2 bases, with 8 bases between. Per the germline V gene, CDR1 is MNHEY and CDR2 is SMNVEV (reference sequence). The CDR3 contains 13 residues. CDR3: CASSFMSPYEQYF. Written as DNA, the CDR3 is TGTGCCAGCAGTTTTATGAGCCCCTACGAGCAGTACTTC.

This clone was found many times. This chain joins TRBV5-1 and TRBJ2-1; 12 nucleotides line up with TRBD2. Germline V gives CDR1 SGHRS, CDR2 YFSETQ. J gave up 2 bases and V 4 bases, and 4 bases lay outside the gene matches. The CDR3 is made up of 16 amino acids. The CDR3 DNA follows: TGCGCCAGCAGCATTGGACTAGCGGGACCCTACAATGAGCAGTTCTTC. As protein: CASSIGLAGPYNEQFF.

This clone was detected ten times or more. The chain is built from TRBV30 and TRBJ2-7, with D perhaps matching TRBD1 (5 bases). Germline V gives CDR1 GTSNPN, CDR2 SVGIG (reference sequence). V was pared by 0 bases and J by 12 bases, with 12 bases between. CDR3 length: 11 residues. In nucleotides, the CDR3 is TGTGCCTGGAGTGTTGAGGACATTCCGTACTTC. It yields the protein CAWSVEDIPYF. Filled out from reference TRBV30 and TRBJ2-7, the complete variable domain reads SQTIHQWPATLVQPVGSPLSLECTVEGTSNPNLYWYRQAAGRGLQLLFYSVGIGQISSEVPQNLSASRPQDRQFILSSKKLLLSDSGFYLCAWSVEDIPYFGPGTRLTVT.

This clone was recorded at least ten times. The chain combines TRBV19 with TRBJ1-1; no clear D. V gave up 6 bases and J gave up 2 bases, with 10 bases separating them. CDR1 LNHDA and CDR2 SQIVND come from the germline V gene (reference sequence). There are 13 residues in the CDR3. CDR3 nucleotide sequence: TGTGCCAGTAGGACACAGCTAAACACTGAAGCTTTCTTT. This gives the protein CASRTQLNTEAFF.

The sample holds many counts of this clone. The chain couples TRBV28 to TRBJ2-1, with 7 bases matching TRBD1. Germline CDR1 MDHEN, CDR2 SYDVKM. After removal of 1 base from V and 4 bases from J, the junction contained 7 bases not matched to a gene. The CDR3 has 16 residues. Here the CDR3 DNA reads TGTGCCAGCAGTTTATCTTTGACAGGGCCGTACAATGAGCAGTTCTTC. It translates to CASSLSLTGPYNEQFF.

This clone was counted ten times or more. This chain links TRBV28 with TRBJ2-4; TRBD2 matches 9 bases. V lost 11 bases to trimming and J lost 0 bases; unmatched junction nucleotides: 17. The CDR3 contains 18 residues. Germline-derived CDR1 and CDR2 are MDHEN and SYDVKM. CDR3: CACSTTSGIALAKNIQYF. CDR3 DNA sequence: TGTGCCTGCTCTACGACTAGCGGAATAGCTCTAGCCAAAAACATTCAGTACTTC. The variable domain in full, completed from reference TRBV28 and TRBJ2-4, reads DVKVTQSSRYLVKRTGEKVFLECVQDMDHENMFWYRQDPGLGLRLIYFSYDVKMKEKGDIPEGYSVSREKKERFSLILESASTNQTSMYLCACSTTSGIALAKNIQYFGAGTRLSVL.